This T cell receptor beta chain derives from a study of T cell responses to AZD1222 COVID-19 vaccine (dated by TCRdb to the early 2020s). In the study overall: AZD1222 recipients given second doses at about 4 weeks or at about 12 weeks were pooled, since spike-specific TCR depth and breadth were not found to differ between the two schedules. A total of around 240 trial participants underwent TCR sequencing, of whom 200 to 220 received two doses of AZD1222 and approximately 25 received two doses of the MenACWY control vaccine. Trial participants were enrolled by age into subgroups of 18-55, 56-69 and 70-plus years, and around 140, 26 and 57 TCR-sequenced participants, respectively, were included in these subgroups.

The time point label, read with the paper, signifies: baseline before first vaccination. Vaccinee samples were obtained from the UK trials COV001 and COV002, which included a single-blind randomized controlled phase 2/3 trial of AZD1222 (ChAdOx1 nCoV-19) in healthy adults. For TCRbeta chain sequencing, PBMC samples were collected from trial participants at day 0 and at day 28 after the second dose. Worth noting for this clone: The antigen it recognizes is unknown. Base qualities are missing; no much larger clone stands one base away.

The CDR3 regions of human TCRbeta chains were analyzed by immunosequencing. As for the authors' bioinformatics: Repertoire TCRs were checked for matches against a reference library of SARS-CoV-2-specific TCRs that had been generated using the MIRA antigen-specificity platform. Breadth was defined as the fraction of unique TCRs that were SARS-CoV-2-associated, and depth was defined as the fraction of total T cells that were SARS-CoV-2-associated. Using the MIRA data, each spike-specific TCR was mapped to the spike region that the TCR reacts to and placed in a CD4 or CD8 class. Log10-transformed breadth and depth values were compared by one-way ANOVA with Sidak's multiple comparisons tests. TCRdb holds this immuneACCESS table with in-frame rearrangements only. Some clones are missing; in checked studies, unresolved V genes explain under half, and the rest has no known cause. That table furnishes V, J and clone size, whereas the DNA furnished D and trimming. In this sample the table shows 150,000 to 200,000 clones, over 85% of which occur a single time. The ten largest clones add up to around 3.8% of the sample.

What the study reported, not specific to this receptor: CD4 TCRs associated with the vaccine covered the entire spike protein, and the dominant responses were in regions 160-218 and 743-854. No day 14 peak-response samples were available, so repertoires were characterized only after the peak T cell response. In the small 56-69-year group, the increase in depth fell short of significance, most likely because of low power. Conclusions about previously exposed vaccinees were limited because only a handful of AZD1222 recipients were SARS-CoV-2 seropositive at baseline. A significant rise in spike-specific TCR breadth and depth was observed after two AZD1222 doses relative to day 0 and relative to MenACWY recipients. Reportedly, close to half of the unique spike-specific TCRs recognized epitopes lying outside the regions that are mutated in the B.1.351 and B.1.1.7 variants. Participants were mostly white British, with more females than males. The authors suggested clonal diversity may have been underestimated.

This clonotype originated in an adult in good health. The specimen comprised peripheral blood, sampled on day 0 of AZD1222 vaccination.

The CDR3 is CASSEAYGGIGETQYF. At the DNA level, the sequence is TGTGCCAGCAGTGAAGCCTATGGGGGCATCGGAGAGACCCAGTACTTC. Recombination joined TRBV6-1 with TRBJ2-5; a tentative D call is TRBD1 (6 bases match). V and J are truncated by 0 bases and 4 bases respectively, leaving an intervening sequence of 15 bases. CDR3 length: 16 amino acids, cysteine to phenylalanine. The retained sequence is limited to the CDR3, 48 bases, with the frame set at the first base. CDR1 MNHNS and CDR2 SASEGT are derived from the germline V gene.